Listed below are T cell receptor beta chains from one sample, sequenced in a study of blood T cells in healthy people across ages. TCRdb reprocessed the 5' RACE reads via MiXCR and lists one record per CDR3 protein. The data contain under 2 million distinct CDR3 sequences, 34% of them singletons. Sequencing was done on a sample of blood. The receptors come from a young woman in good health. Each CDR3 is given with its conserved first and last residue. A D gene is named only where the DNA matches it firmly. For some rows the clone size is stated as once, few or many, or as a class when expanded; others skip it.

CDR3 protein,CDR3 DNA,CDR3 length,V gene,clone size,D gene,J gene
CSARDLVNSREQYF,TGCAGTGCTAGAGATCTTGTAAACAGTCGCGAGCAGTACTTC,14,TRBV20-1,few,NA,TRBJ2-7
CSARSLAGDGDTQYF,TGCAGTGCTAGATCACTAGCGGGCGACGGGGACACGCAGTATTTT,15,TRBV20-1,few,TRBD2,TRBJ2-3
CASSRQGSNYEQYF,TGTGCCAGCAGCCGACAGGGGTCCAACTACGAGCAGTACTTC,14,TRBV5-8,NA,TRBD1,TRBJ2-7
CASSLGATSGYQETQYF,TGTGCCAGCAGTTTAGGGGCGACTAGCGGGTACCAAGAGACCCAGTACTTC,17,TRBV28,few,TRBD2,TRBJ2-5
CASSIGTGISYEQYF,TGTGCCAGCAGTATTGGGACAGGGATCTCCTACGAGCAGTACTTC,15,TRBV6-5,few,TRBD1,TRBJ2-7
CASSVEPRALRTEAFF,TGTGCCAGCAGCGTAGAACCGAGGGCCCTCAGGACTGAAGCTTTCTTT,16,TRBV9,NA,NA,TRBJ1-1
CASSPGGGEGTDTQYF,TGTGCCAGCAGCCCAGGAGGGGGGGAGGGAACAGATACGCAGTATTTT,16,TRBV4-2,few,NA,TRBJ2-3
CASSLVGGYSGQETQYF,TGTGCCAGCAGCTTGGTGGGGGGCTACTCGGGGCAAGAGACCCAGTACTTC,17,TRBV5-4,NA,NA,TRBJ2-5
CSASAGFSYEQYF,TGCAGTGCTAGTGCGGGCTTCTCCTACGAGCAGTACTTC,13,TRBV20-1,NA,NA,TRBJ2-7
CASSWGQGAPTETQYF,TGTGCCAGCAGCTGGGGACAGGGGGCGCCTACAGAGACCCAGTACTTC,16,TRBV7-3,NA,TRBD1,TRBJ2-5
CSARSGYNYGYTF,TGCAGTGCTAGATCGGGGTACAACTATGGCTACACCTTC,13,TRBV20-1,few,NA,TRBJ1-2
CASERRSGASSYNEQFF,TGTGCCAGCGAACGTAGAAGCGGGGCTAGCTCCTACAATGAGCAGTTCTTC,17,TRBV12-3/TRBV12-4,NA,TRBD2,TRBJ2-1
CASSLTRTWGTDTQYF,TGTGCCAGCAGCTTAACAAGGACCTGGGGTACAGATACGCAGTATTTT,16,TRBV7-6,few,NA,TRBJ2-3
CSAPRGVGELFF,TGCAGTGCCCCAAGGGGCGTTGGGGAGCTGTTTTTT,12,TRBV20-1,NA,NA,TRBJ2-2
CATSDPGQGVADTQYF,TGTGCCACCAGTGATCCCGGACAGGGTGTTGCAGATACGCAGTATTTT,16,TRBV24-1,NA,TRBD1,TRBJ2-3
CASSPSLGEQFF,TGCGCCAGCAGCCCGTCGTTGGGTGAGCAGTTCTTC,12,TRBV5-1,many,NA,TRBJ2-1
CASSAGGGQPQHF,TGTGCCAGCAGTGCCGGGGGCGGTCAGCCCCAGCATTTT,13,TRBV25-1,NA,NA,TRBJ1-5
CSARAGTIYGYTF,TGCAGTGCTAGGGCCGGGACCATCTATGGCTACACCTTC,13,TRBV20-1,NA,NA,TRBJ1-2
CSARGQMGRSDTQYF,TGCAGTGCTAGAGGGCAGATGGGGAGGTCAGATACGCAGTATTTT,15,TRBV20-1,NA,NA,TRBJ2-3
CASSPTGTGVDEQYF,TGTGCCAGCAGCCCAACCGGGACAGGGGTCGACGAGCAGTACTTC,15,TRBV5-5,NA,TRBD1,TRBJ2-7
CASTPRLGTYEQYF,TGTGCCAGCACCCCCCGGTTGGGGACCTACGAGCAGTACTTC,14,TRBV7-3,few,NA,TRBJ2-7
CASSLHREGIEQYF,TGTGCCAGCAGTTTACACAGGGAAGGTATCGAGCAGTACTTC,14,TRBV27,few,NA,TRBJ2-7
CASIPTGISPNCRLKNQPQHF,TGTGCCAGCATTCCGACAGGAATTAGCCCTAACTGTAGACTGAAAAATCAGCCCCAGCATTTT,21,TRBV12-3/TRBV12-4,NA,NA,TRBJ1-5
CASSSPGTSGTISTDTQYF,TGTGCCAGCAGCTCCCCCGGGACTAGCGGGACTATTAGCACAGATACGCAGTATTTT,19,TRBV11-2,few,TRBD2,TRBJ2-3
CASSLEQGAGETQYF,TGTGCCAGCAGCTTAGAACAGGGCGCAGGAGAGACCCAGTACTTC,15,TRBV7-9,few,NA,TRBJ2-5
CSAMGAGVWETQYF,TGCAGTGCTATGGGAGCGGGAGTATGGGAGACCCAGTACTTC,14,TRBV20-1,NA,TRBD2,TRBJ2-5
CVSSSGERAGAPPEQFF,TGCGTCAGCAGCTCGGGAGAGCGGGCGGGGGCACCGCCGGAGCAGTTCTTC,17,TRBV5-1,NA,NA,TRBJ2-1
CASRDNRVLGGNTIYF,TGTGCCAGCAGGGATAACAGGGTTCTAGGAGGAAACACCATATATTTT,16,TRBV12-3/TRBV12-4,few,NA,TRBJ1-3
CSAPRGLPHEQFF,TGCAGTGCTCCTCGAGGACTGCCTCATGAGCAGTTCTTC,13,TRBV20-1,few,NA,TRBJ2-1
CAWSWGLHRPLKETQYF,TGTGCCTGGAGTTGGGGTCTGCACAGGCCACTTAAAGAGACCCAGTACTTC,17,TRBV30,NA,NA,TRBJ2-5
CASSPGEVYEETQYF,TGTGCCAGCAGCCCGGGAGAGGTATACGAAGAGACCCAGTACTTC,15,TRBV28,NA,NA,TRBJ2-5
CASSSTGARDTEAFF,TGTGCCAGCAGCTCTACAGGGGCGCGGGACACTGAAGCTTTCTTT,15,TRBV7-9,NA,TRBD1,TRBJ1-1
CASSVGSAEWGELYF,TGTGCCAGCAGCGTAGGTTCGGCGGAATGGGGAGAACTGTACTTC,15,TRBV9,NA,NA,TRBJ2-7
CASSGYAGGYNEQFF,TGTGCCAGCAGTGGGTATGCGGGAGGGTACAATGAGCAGTTCTTC,15,TRBV27,NA,TRBD2,TRBJ2-1
CASSPNPTGPLDIQYF,TGTGCCAGCAGTCCGAACCCGACAGGGCCCCTTGACATTCAGTACTTC,16,TRBV12-3/TRBV12-4,many,TRBD1,TRBJ2-4
CASSQEGGEGSPDTQYF,TGTGCCAGCAGCCAAGAAGGGGGAGAAGGGAGCCCAGATACGCAGTATTTT,17,TRBV4-2,many,NA,TRBJ2-3
CASSLGSDAYGYTF,TGTGCCAGCAGCTTAGGTTCTGATGCGTATGGCTACACCTTC,14,TRBV7-2,many,NA,TRBJ1-2
CASGLAGSVSGELFF,TGTGCCAGCGGACTAGCGGGATCGGTTTCCGGGGAGCTGTTTTTT,15,TRBV11-2,few,TRBD2,TRBJ2-2
CSAHDRGSFYEQYF,TGCAGTGCGCACGACAGGGGTTCCTTCTACGAGCAGTACTTC,14,TRBV20-1,few,TRBD1,TRBJ2-7
CASSEGRETCGYIF,TGTGCCAGCAGTGAAGGCAGGGAAACGTGTGGCTACATCTTC,14,TRBV6-4,NA,NA,TRBJ1-2